This T cell receptor (beta chain) was sequenced for a study of T cells after posttransplantation cyclophosphamide. The method was immunoSEQ multiplex PCR; TCRdb's version includes in-frame clones alone and lacks a portion of them. The repertoire consists of tens of thousands of clones, none detected only once. The germline gives CDR1 MNHEY, CDR2 SVGAGI. The CDR3 covers 12 residues. Trimming took off 6 bases at V and 7 bases at J, with 12 bases between the two ends. The sample holds many counts of this clone. Its cognate antigen is unknown. Study observations and caveats: TRB clonality was highly associated with recipient CMV seropositivity and reactivation. TRB overlap between skin or GI tissue T cells and blood was limited.

Source material: PBMCs. The TCR originated in a man in his forties in good health, CMV-negative, and a related stem cell transplant donor. The chain carries TRBV6-5 and TRBJ1-1; maybe TRBD1 (6 bases). CDR3 bases: TGTGCCAGCAGATCCACAGGGATTGAAGCTTTCTTT. Protein sequence: CASRSTGIEAFF.